The source of this TCR beta chain is a study of cytomegalovirus exposure and HLA in healthy donors. Findings and limits, study-wide: In a later analysis, TCR beta V- and J-gene trimming showed a link to a missense DCLRE1C variant.

This clone turned up a few times. Its target is unknown. The CDR3 contains 15 residues. Unmatched junction bases numbered 9, after V lost 6 bases and J lost 4 bases. Germline lookup yields CDR1 SGHTA and CDR2 FQGTGA. A multiplex PCR was run with 60 Vbeta primers and 13 Jbeta primers. Assay: immunoSEQ multiplex PCR; the TCRdb copy retains only in-frame clones and omits some. The repertoire includes more than 70,000 clones, roughly 70% of them detected once, and about 2.9% sits in the top ten. The sample consisted of PBMCs. The clonotype originates from a man between 40 and 49 years old in good health and CMV-seronegative. This chain links TRBV7-3 with TRBJ2-3, with 8 bases lining up with TRBD2. CDR3 region: CASRTSGGGSDTQYF. CDR3 bases: TGTGCCAGCAGGACAAGCGGGGGAGGCTCAGATACGCAGTATTTT.